A single sample gave rise to the 27 T cell receptor beta chains below, sequenced in a study of blood T cell repertoires in COVID-19. Profiling relied on immunoSEQ multiplex PCR, and the TCRdb table lists in-frame clones only, not all of them. The sample records roughly 570,000 clones, roughly 91% being singletons. Material for sequencing was peripheral blood. The receptors shown here come from a woman aged 50 to 60 with COVID-19, enrolled during active disease.

The V call is TRBV30, the J call TRBJ2-1; no clear D gene. The CDR3 sequence is 15 residues long. Germline CDR1 reads GTSNPN; CDR2 reads SVGIG (reference sequence). With 2 bases removed from V and 0 bases from J, the gap between germline ends came to 11 bases. The CDR3 nucleotides are TGTGCCTGGAGTCGTTTACGGAGCTCCTACAATGAGCAGTTCTTC. This sequence encodes CAWSRLRSSYNEQFF.

This clone occurred once. J is TRBJ1-2 and V is TRBV19, with TRBD1 matching 9 bases. Trimming at V came to 5 bases and at J to 8 bases, leaving 9 bases not matched to a gene. Germline V gene lookup returns CDR1 LNHDA and CDR2 SQIVND (reference sequence). The CDR3 consists of 14 residues. The CDR3 reads CASSETGGREGYTF. The CDR3 DNA follows: TGTGCCAGTAGTGAGACAGGGGGAAGAGAGGGCTACACCTTC.

The V and J genes are TRBV6-5 and TRBJ1-5, with D possibly being TRBD1 (5 bases). Deletions cut 2 bases from V and 1 base from J, with 12 bases between. The germline V gene has CDR1 MNHEY and CDR2 SVGAGI. CDR3 length equals 16 residues. The CDR3 loop reads CASSYGQGGSNQPQHF. The CDR3 DNA reads as TGTGCCAGCAGTTACGGGCAGGGTGGGAGCAATCAGCCCCAGCATTTT.

The chain combines TRBV27 with TRBJ1-1; no definite D call. The V and J ends lost 5 bases and 1 base respectively, with 14 bases between them. This CDR3 region has 15 residues. Germline V gene lookup returns CDR1 MNHEY and CDR2 SMNVEV (reference sequence). CDR3 nucleotides: TGTGCCAGCAGTCCGCCCGGGTCGGGGAACACTGAAGCTTTCTTT. It yields the protein CASSPPGSGNTEAFF.

This clone is a singleton in its sample. The chain uses TRBV29-1 and TRBJ2-1; a possible D gene is TRBD2 (5 bases). The CDR3 spans 12 residues. Germline V lookup: CDR1 SQVTM, CDR2 ANQGSEA. V lost 5 bases and J 6 bases, leaving 11 bases between the germline ends. In nucleotides, the CDR3 is TGCAGCGTTTTTGTCGGAGGCAATGAGCAGTTCTTC. Its protein product is CSVFVGGNEQFF.

This chain joins TRBV5-4 and TRBJ1-1; TRBD1 agrees at 7 bases. There are 16 residues in the CDR3. V was pared by 0 bases and J by 1 base, with 6 bases of the junction left unmatched. Germline V gene data show CDR1 as SGHNT and CDR2 as YYREEE (reference sequence). The CDR3: CASSLARGTPNTEAFF. The CDR3 bases are TGTGCCAGCAGCTTGGCCAGGGGGACACCGAACACTGAAGCTTTCTTT. Complete variable domain (other parts from reference TRBV5-4 and TRBJ1-1): ETGVTQSPTHLIKTRGQQVTLRCSSQSGHNTVSWYQQALGQGPQFIFQYYREEENGRGNFPPRFSGLQFPNYSSELNVNALELDDSALYLCASSLARGTPNTEAFFGQGTRLTVV.

The chain recombines TRBV6-5 with TRBJ1-2, with unresolved D. This CDR3 is built from 14 residues. Germline V gives CDR1 MNHEY, CDR2 SVGAGI. The V end lost 7 bases, the J end lost 4 bases, and 16 bases lay between the germline ends. The CDR3 sequence is CASTAGLIGYGYTF. CDR3 in DNA: TGTGCCAGCACGGCAGGCCTCATAGGCTATGGCTACACCTTC.

V usage is TRBV9 and J usage is TRBJ2-2; D is perhaps TRBD1 (6 bases). V lost 3 bases and J 3 bases, leaving 12 bases between the germline ends. This CDR3 is built from 15 residues. Germline assignment: CDR1 SGDLS and CDR2 YYNGEE. The CDR3 bases are TGTGCCAGCAGCGCAGGGGACGTTCACACCGGGGAGCTGTTTTTT. It translates to CASSAGDVHTGELFF.

This chain links TRBV5-1 with TRBJ2-7, with 11 bases fitting TRBD2. The germline V gene has CDR1 SGHRS and CDR2 YFSETQ. The V gene end was trimmed by 0 bases and the J gene end by 2 bases; junction bases not matched to a gene: 7. There are 17 residues in the CDR3. CDR3 sequence reads: CASSLAAWGLAAYEQYF. The CDR3 DNA reads as TGCGCCAGCAGCTTGGCCGCCTGGGGACTAGCGGCCTACGAGCAGTACTTC.

The rearrangement links TRBV3-1 (or the pseudogene TRBV3-2) to TRBJ2-7; 12 bases match TRBD2. CDR3 length equals 14 residues. Germline V gene lookup returns CDR1 LGHDT and CDR2 YNNKEL (reference sequence). Trimming cost V 5 bases and J 4 bases; bases outside gene matches: 3. CDR3 sequence reads: CASSEGLAGYEQYF. CDR3 nucleotides: TGTGCCAGCAGCGAAGGACTAGCGGGGTACGAGCAGTACTTC.

Worth noting for this clone: This sample also contains other DNA sequences that code for the same CDR3. The CDR3 protein is CASSLGQGNTIYF. CDR3 DNA sequence: TGTGCCAGCAGTCTAGGACAGGGAAACACCATATATTTT. The chain uses TRBV12-3 or TRBV12-4 and TRBJ1-3, with D perhaps matching TRBD1 (6 bases). The V gene lost 5 bases and the J gene lost 4 bases, with 9 bases spanning the gap. The CDR3 runs to 13 residues.

The chain uses TRBV28 and TRBJ1-1; 8 positions agree with TRBD1. Germline V gene sequence: CDR1 MDHEN, CDR2 SYDVKM. With 3 bases clipped from V and 6 bases from J, the junction kept 0 bases outside the gene matches. The CDR3 has 12 amino acids. CDR3: CASSLGQAEAFF. The CDR3 DNA follows: TGTGCCAGCAGTTTGGGACAGGCTGAAGCTTTCTTT.

This chain uses TRBV11-2 with TRBJ2-1; D is undetermined. Between the trimmed V and J ends, which lost 4 bases and 8 bases, there was a span of 9 bases. The CDR3 has 12 amino acids. Per the germline V gene, CDR1 is SGHAT and CDR2 is FQNNGV. The CDR3 reads CASSSTRHEQFF. The DNA for the CDR3 is TGTGCCAGCAGCTCCACTCGCCATGAGCAGTTCTTC. The complete variable domain, with remaining parts taken from reference TRBV11-2 and TRBJ2-1, reads EAGVAQSPRYKIIEKRQSVAFWCNPISGHATLYWYQQILGQGPKLLIQFQNNGVVDDSQLPKDRFSAERLKGVDSTLKIQPAKLEDSAVYLCASSSTRHEQFFGPGTRLTVL.

The chain combines TRBV6-5 with TRBJ2-1, with D unclear. The V gene's germline CDR1 is MNHEY and CDR2 SVGAGI. Deletions cut 0 bases from V and 5 bases from J, with 5 bases between. The CDR3 length is 13 residues. The CDR3 here is CASSYSQDNEQFF. In DNA, the CDR3 is TGTGCCAGCAGTTACTCTCAGGACAATGAGCAGTTCTTC.

The chain joins TRBV7-3 to TRBJ2-1, with a weak D call TRBD1 (6 bases). This CDR3 spans 16 amino acids. In germline, CDR1 is SGHTA, CDR2 FQGTGA. V was pared by 6 bases and J by 8 bases, with 23 bases between. CDR3 residues: CASSSGQPSSRDEQFF. The CDR3 DNA follows: TGTGCCAGCAGTTCAGGACAGCCCTCCTCCCGGGATGAGCAGTTCTTC.

J is TRBJ2-7 and V is TRBV15, with D maybe TRBD1 (7 bases). In germline, CDR1 is LNHNV, CDR2 YYDKDF (reference sequence). The CDR3 is made up of 15 amino acids. V lost 0 bases and J lost 8, with 17 bases in between. DNA for the CDR3: TGTGCCACCAGCAGAGAAACCGCGGAGGGGGCGAAGCAGTACTTC. This encodes CATSRETAEGAKQYF.

This clone occurred a few times. The chain recombines TRBV7-2 with TRBJ1-3; 9 nucleotides agree with TRBD1. From germline, CDR1 is SGHTA and CDR2 FQGNSA. The CDR3 consists of 14 residues. V shed 4 bases and J 5 bases; nucleotides not matched to a gene: 3. The CDR3 region has the DNA TGTGCCAGCAGCTCAGGGACAGGGAGAAACACCATATATTTT. Translated: CASSSGTGRNTIYF.

The rearrangement joins TRBV28 to TRBJ1-2; maybe TRBD1 (5 bases). Trimming took 6 bases from V and 8 from J, leaving 22 bases between them. The CDR3 has 15 amino acids. Germline assignment: CDR1 MDHEN and CDR2 SYDVKM. Here the CDR3 reads CASSYPAGGLRGYTF. The CDR3 nucleotides are TGTGCCAGCAGCTACCCCGCGGGGGGATTGAGGGGCTACACCTTC.

For this clone: The same CDR3 can be traced to other DNA sequences in this sample. The J gene is TRBJ1-6, the V gene TRBV5-4; TRBD1 might be the D (5 bases). Germline CDR1 is SGHNT and CDR2 is YYREEE (reference sequence). This CDR3 has 15 residues. With 0 bases removed from V and 5 bases from J, the gap between germline ends came to 9 bases. The CDR3 sequence: CASSLDRGNNSPLHF. CDR3 nucleotide sequence: TGTGCCAGCAGCTTGGATCGGGGGAATAATTCACCCCTCCACTTT.

The chain employs TRBV12-3 or TRBV12-4 and TRBJ2-2; D not resolved. The CDR3 loop spans 12 amino acids. The V end lost 3 bases, the J end lost 6 bases, and 5 bases lay between the germline ends. CDR3 residues: CASSFTAGELFF. The CDR3 nucleotides read TGTGCCAGCAGTTTTACGGCCGGGGAGCTGTTTTTT.

DNA for the CDR3: TGTGCCAGCAGCCCAGGATTATCCACAGATACGCAGTATTTT. Translated: CASSPGLSTDTQYF. The J gene is TRBJ2-3, the V gene TRBV5-5; D gene ambiguous. CDR3 length: 14 amino acids. In germline, CDR1 is SGHKS, CDR2 YYEKEE (reference sequence). Trimming cost V 4 bases and J 2 bases, with 11 bases left between them. Full variable domain (remainder filled in from reference TRBV5-5 and TRBJ2-3): DAGVTQSPTHLIKTRGQQVTLRCSPISGHKSVSWYQQVLGQGPQFIFQYYEKEERGRGNFPDRFSARQFPNYSSELNVNALLLGDSALYLCASSPGLSTDTQYFGPGTRLTVL.

In DNA form, the CDR3 reads TGTGCCAGCAGCTTGCCCGACAGGGCGGCGCACACCGGGGAGCTGTTTTTT. Translating it yields CASSLPDRAAHTGELFF. The J gene is TRBJ2-2, the V gene TRBV7-2, with 7 bases fitting TRBD1. This CDR3 spans 17 amino acids. Germline trimming cut 3 bases from V and 3 bases from J; bases unmatched to any gene: 10. CDR1 and CDR2 (germline): SGHTA, FQGNSA.

The CDR3 region has the DNA TGTGCCAGCAGCCAACAGGGTAACACTGAAGCTTTCTTT. This codes for CASSQQGNTEAFF. V is TRBV7-5 and J is TRBJ1-1; TRBD1, as called in the table, went unchecked against the DNA. TRBV7-5 is flagged as a pseudogene. The CDR3 extends over 13 amino acids.

The V and J genes are TRBV28 and TRBJ2-7, with 8 bases lining up with TRBD2. Germline V gene data show CDR1 as MDHEN and CDR2 as SYDVKM. Unmatched junction bases numbered 16, after V lost 8 bases and J lost 7 bases. This CDR3 has 15 amino acids. This chain's CDR3 is CASANPAGAALEQYF. The CDR3 region has the DNA TGTGCCAGCGCGAATCCAGCGGGGGCCGCTCTTGAGCAGTACTTC.

This chain connects TRBV9 to TRBJ2-2; D uncertain. V gave up 1 base and J gave up 8 bases, with 9 bases separating them. Germline V CDR1 and CDR2: SGDLS, YYNGEE. CDR3 length: 13 residues. CDR3 in DNA: TGTGCCAGCAGCGTAAACCCGGTGGGGGAGCTGTTTTTT. Its protein is CASSVNPVGELFF.

This chain connects TRBV3-1 (or the pseudogene TRBV3-2) to TRBJ1-1; D unresolved. Per the germline V gene, CDR1 is LGHDT and CDR2 is YNNKEL (reference sequence). The CDR3 is made up of 13 amino acids. The germline V and J ends were trimmed by 4 bases and 1 base, with 7 bases remaining between them. The CDR3: CASSPFPNTEAFF. In DNA form, the CDR3 reads TGTGCCAGCAGCCCCTTCCCGAACACTGAAGCTTTCTTT.

The genes are TRBV4-1 and TRBJ1-2; TRBD1 aligns across 7 bases. The ends lost 3 bases at V and 0 bases at J; junction bases unmatched: 4. The CDR3 length is 15 residues. Germline-derived CDR1 and CDR2 are MGHRA and YSYEKL. CDR3 protein: CASSHPGQSNYGYTF. The CDR3 coding sequence is TGCGCCAGCAGCCACCCGGGACAGTCTAACTATGGCTACACCTTC.